This T cell receptor (beta chain) comes out of a study of neurological immune-mediated disorders. Template-switch 5'RACE cDNA synthesis added a 10-nucleotide unique molecular identifier. Every sequencing run generated over 160 million TCR-beta sequences from 15-18 subjects. TCRdb itself ran the 5' RACE reads through MiXCR, one entry per CDR3 protein. The repertoire holds 50,000 to 70,000 distinct CDR3 sequences, approximately 11% seen once, with about 10% in the top ten. Germline-derived CDR1 and CDR2 are KGHDR and SFDVKD. The CDR3 has 14 amino acids. Note on this clonotype: Relative to the germline gene, one junction end is altered; a read error may explain this.

The material sequenced was PBMCs. The rearrangement joins TRBV24-1 to TRBJ2-1; D possibly matches TRBD1 or TRBD2 (6 bases each). The sequence was obtained from an older woman with HTLV-1-associated myelopathy (HAM/TSP). CDR3 region: CATAWGDWDNKQLF. CDR3 bases: TGTGCCACCGCCTGGGGGGACTGGGACAATAAGCAGTTATTC.